This T cell receptor (beta chain) is drawn from a study of CXCR3-negative and CXCR3-positive naive CD8 T cells. Whole-study context: The study obtained 130 million to 150 million TRB reads, about 1.5 +/- 0.3 million per library. General study points: When CXCR3-positive naive cells were set against CXCR3-negative naive cells, the former had more hydrophobic TRB CDR3s.

Points on this clonotype: Antigen: not known.

Naive CD8+ T cells showed a CD45RO-CCR7+CD27+CD95- phenotype. Germline loops: CDR1 MDHEN, CDR2 SYDVKM. The CDR3 totals 13 residues. Each TRB cDNA library was prepared by 5' RACE (with UMI labels). From the 5' RACE reads, TCRdb lists one entry per CDR3 protein and no DNA. In all, the sample yields over 100,000 distinct CDR3 sequences. The material sequenced was naive CXCR3+ CD8+ T cells from blood. Regarding subset: CD45RO-CCR7+CD27+CD95- naive CD8+ T cells expressing CXCR3 (TNR3+). The rearrangement joins TRBV28 to TRBJ2-7; no DNA is available, so the TRBD1 call from TCRdb remains unchecked. The clonotype was recovered from a human donor in good health. Some clones in this sample may be carry-over from other donors' samples. The CDR3 reads CASSLADTYEQYF.